A selection of T cell receptor beta chains follows, all from one sample in a study of OX40 agonist ivuxolimab in advanced cancers. Some clones are missing from TCRdb's copy, which holds only in-frame ones; the method was immunoSEQ multiplex PCR. The sample includes about 69,000 clones, around 83% of them seen just once. The sample consisted of CD4+ or CD8+ T cells sorted from blood, taken in a trial of the OX40 agonist ivuxolimab. Receptor source: an adult with an advanced solid tumor such as melanoma, head and neck, liver or kidney cancer. CDR3s include the opening cysteine and the closing phenylalanine or tryptophan.

cdr3_length j_call v_call cdr3_aa
13 TRBJ2-6 TRBV19 CATRSPGANVLTF
15 TRBJ2-7 TRBV6-1 CASSTPNHRGREQYF
14 TRBJ2-7 TRBV27 CASREGLFSYEQYF
16 TRBJ2-5 TRBV28 CASSLGRQGLGETQYF
20 TRBJ2-7 TRBV11-2 CASSLDRGRSGRGITYEQYF
14 TRBJ1-2 TRBV2 CASSLSDSKMGYTF
14 TRBJ1-1 TRBV10-2 CASSEVFMNTEAFF
19 TRBJ2-7 TRBV27 CASSFHSPSEGQPPYEQYF
13 TRBJ1-4 TRBV18 CASSQGAGEKLFF
14 TRBJ1-2 TRBV9 CASSIRDRREGYTF
15 TRBJ1-4 TRBV18 CASSPRQTSNEKLFF
16 TRBJ2-3 TRBV5-5 CASSTGQGGGTDTQYF
15 TRBJ2-7 TRBV28 CASRTPHLGIYEQYF
13 TRBJ2-5 TRBV6-1 CASSEGWQETQYF
15 TRBJ2-7 TRBV6-6 CASSYTGTSRYEQYF
15 TRBJ2-3 TRBV6-4 CASSDGTGRRDTQYF
15 TRBJ2-2 TRBV4-2 CASSHLGTGEGELFF